This TCR beta chain was observed in a study of tumor-infiltrating lymphocytes in primary liver carcinoma. Note on this clonotype: Because it lacks the conserved phenylalanine or tryptophan at the end, this CDR3 is likely a read error.

Unsorted bulk tissue, about 19-31 mg of it, served as the source for co-extraction of RNA and DNA. The V gene lost 8 bases and the J gene lost 0 bases, with 19 bases spanning the gap. The V gene's germline CDR1 is SQVTM and CDR2 ANQGSEA. The CDR3 runs to 15 residues. With 500 ng total RNA as template and a constant-region primer, TCR beta cDNA was made. Modified slightly, ARM-PCR produced TCR beta libraries over three nested multiplex PCR rounds. The two initial PCR rounds, around 11 cycles each, used TRBV1-TRBV30 forward and C-beta reverse primers. One entry per CDR3 protein results from TCRdb running MiXCR on the multiplex PCR reads. The sample holds under 200,000 distinct CDR3 sequences, approximately 80% seen once.

J is TRBJ1-1 and V is TRBV29-1, with D uncertain. Sequenced input: tumor tissue from primary liver carcinoma. The sequence was obtained from a man in his forties with primary liver carcinoma and hepatitis B virus infection. This CDR3 reads CSLRGGWGMNTEAFI. Written as DNA, the CDR3 is TGCAGCCTTCGTGGAGGATGGGGTATGAACACTGAAGCTTTCATT.